The 30 T cell receptor beta chains given below trace back to one sample, sequenced in a study of glioma-infiltrating T cells after dendritic cell vaccination. Regarding time point: after dendritic cell vaccination, including at tumor progression/relapse. Here immunoSEQ multiplex PCR was the method, and the copy in TCRdb shows in-frame clones only, minus some. Of over 55,000 clones detected, roughly 80% appear once; the ten largest clones hold approximately 14%. The source was blood, collected after dendritic cell vaccination. Every receptor here comes from a human donor with glioblastoma.

The V gene is TRBV4-1, the J gene TRBJ2-7, with 7 bases matching TRBD1. V shed 4 bases and J 3 bases; nucleotides not matched to a gene: 9. The CDR3 covers 15 residues. Per germline, CDR1 MGHRA and CDR2 YSYEKL. The CDR3 DNA follows: TGCGCCAGCAGCCCGAGACAGGGAGAGAACTACGAGCAGTACTTC. Protein product: CASSPRQGENYEQYF.

The V and J genes are TRBV5-6 and TRBJ2-2, with D perhaps matching TRBD1 (6 bases). This CDR3 comprises 15 residues. Germline V CDR1 and CDR2: SGHDT, YYEEEE. The V end was cut by 4 bases, the J end by 0 bases, with 10 bases between. The CDR3 here is CASSHRVANTGELFF. The CDR3 nucleotides are TGTGCCAGCAGCCACAGGGTCGCGAACACCGGGGAGCTGTTTTTT.

The V and J genes are TRBV2 and TRBJ1-2; 11 positions agree with TRBD1. V lost 9 bases, J lost 8 bases, and 8 bases stayed unmatched. The germline V gene encodes CDR1 SNHLY and CDR2 FYNNEI. This CDR3 has 13 amino acids. The CDR3 here is CASQWTGGWGYTF. The CDR3 region has the DNA TGTGCCAGTCAATGGACAGGGGGCTGGGGCTACACCTTC.

The CDR3 sequence is CASSLAQGTDTQYF. CDR3 sequence (DNA): TGTGCCAGCAGCCTAGCCCAAGGTACGGATACGCAGTATTTT. The chain links TRBV27 to TRBJ2-3; D perhaps matches TRBD2 (5 bases). V was shortened by 6 bases and J by 6 bases, with 16 bases between the two germline ends. This CDR3 spans 14 amino acids. CDR1 and CDR2 from the germline V gene are MNHEY and SMNVEV (reference sequence).

The chain couples TRBV5-1 to TRBJ1-4; D unresolved. The CDR3 has 13 residues. V gave up 4 bases and J gave up 3 bases, with 7 bases separating them. Germline CDR1 reads SGHRS; CDR2 reads YFSETQ. CDR3 amino acids: CASSLEANEKLFF. CDR3 DNA sequence: TGCGCCAGCAGCCTCGAGGCTAATGAAAAACTGTTTTTT.

The rearrangement links TRBV29-1 to TRBJ1-1; D is unclear. Germline lookup yields CDR1 SQVTM and CDR2 ANQGSEA. Deletions cut 5 bases from V and 5 bases from J, with 9 bases between. This CDR3 is built from 11 residues. DNA for the CDR3: TGCAGCGTTTTGGGAGGGACTGAAGCTTTCTTT. Protein: CSVLGGTEAFF.

The rearrangement joins TRBV7-2 to TRBJ1-3; D unclear. The germline CDR1 and CDR2 sequences are SGHTA and FQGNSA. Deletions cut 4 bases from V and 4 bases from J, with 5 bases between. The CDR3 covers 12 residues. CDR3 sequence: CASSSQGNTIYF. CDR3 coding DNA: TGTGCCAGCAGCTCCCAGGGAAACACCATATATTTT.

V and J are TRBV7-3 and TRBJ2-3, with TRBD2 as a possible D gene (5 bases). V was pared by 4 bases and J by 4 bases, with 12 bases between. The CDR3 extends over 14 amino acids. CDR1 is SGHTA, CDR2 FQGTGA, per germline. This CDR3 reads CASSSIEGSDTQYF. The CDR3 DNA reads as TGTGCCAGCAGCTCCATTGAGGGATCAGATACGCAGTATTTT.

The genes are TRBV9 and TRBJ2-7; 12 positions match TRBD1. The CDR3 covers 16 residues. V shed 0 bases, J shed 4 bases, and the junction held 5 bases outside the gene matches. Germline-derived CDR1 and CDR2 are SGDLS and YYNGEE. The CDR3 loop is CASSVGPGQGAYEQYF. The DNA of the CDR3 is TGTGCCAGCAGCGTAGGTCCGGGACAGGGGGCGTACGAGCAGTACTTC.

CDR3 loop: CASSLPYRGFDGYTF. CDR3 in DNA: TGTGCCAGCAGCTTACCCTACAGGGGTTTCGATGGCTACACCTTC. This rearrangement joins TRBV7-8 to TRBJ1-2, with 7 positions matching TRBD1. Germline V gives CDR1 SGHVS, CDR2 FQNEAQ. The junction had 9 bases not matched to a gene; V was cut back by 2 bases and J by 6 bases. The CDR3 is made up of 15 amino acids.

The chain combines TRBV9 with TRBJ1-4, with D maybe TRBD1 (5 bases). The CDR3 has 17 amino acids. With 0 bases removed from V and 0 bases from J, the gap between germline ends came to 12 bases. From germline, CDR1 is SGDLS and CDR2 YYNGEE. As DNA, the CDR3 is TGTGCCAGCAGCGTAGCCGGCAGGGTTGCAACTAATGAAAAACTGTTTTTT. Protein: CASSVAGRVATNEKLFF.

The rearrangement links TRBV5-1 to TRBJ1-1, with D possibly matching TRBD1 (5 bases). Germline-derived CDR1 and CDR2 are SGHRS and YFSETQ. This CDR3 is built from 14 residues. The V end was cut by 3 bases, the J end by 2 bases, with 11 bases between. As DNA, the CDR3 is TGCGCCAGCAGCTCTGGGGCCGATAACACTGAAGCTTTCTTT. This sequence encodes CASSSGADNTEAFF. Full variable domain (outside the CDR3, taken from reference TRBV5-1 and TRBJ1-1): KAGVTQTPRYLIKTRGQQVTLSCSPISGHRSVSWYQQTPGQGLQFLFEYFSETQRNKGNFPGRFSGRQFSNSRSEMNVSTLELGDSALYLCASSSGADNTEAFFGQGTRLTVV.

The rearrangement uses TRBV5-4 and TRBJ2-3; TRBD1 matches 10 bases. The CDR3 sequence is 15 residues long. Germline assignment: CDR1 SGHNT and CDR2 YYREEE (reference sequence). J was trimmed by 3 bases and V by 4 bases; bases with no gene match: 5. The CDR3: CASSGRDRGTDTQYF. The CDR3 DNA is TGTGCCAGCAGCGGAAGGGACAGGGGAACAGATACGCAGTATTTT.

The chain is built from TRBV9 and TRBJ2-2; the D gene is possibly TRBD2 (6 bases). Germline CDR1 is SGDLS and CDR2 is YYNGEE. The V gene lost 4 bases and the J gene lost 0 bases, with 16 bases spanning the gap. There are 17 residues in the CDR3. The CDR3 nucleotides are TGTGCCAGCAGCCCCCACTCGGAGGGGCCGAACACCGGGGAGCTGTTTTTT. It codes for CASSPHSEGPNTGELFF.

The chain joins TRBV27 to TRBJ2-2, with TRBD1 matching over 10 bases. This CDR3 spans 14 amino acids. CDR1 is MNHEY, CDR2 SMNVEV, per germline (reference sequence). J lost 7 bases, V lost 8 bases, and 7 bases had no gene match. CDR3 protein: CASGDRGWGGELFF. The CDR3 nucleotides are TGTGCCAGCGGGGACAGGGGTTGGGGCGGGGAGCTGTTTTTT.

Here the CDR3 DNA reads TGTGCCAGCAGCACTACGACCCGGGGGGATTCACCCCTCCACTTT. Translation: CASSTTTRGDSPLHF. This chain connects TRBV5-5 to TRBJ1-6; tentative D call: TRBD1 (5 bases). V lost 4 bases, J lost 8 bases, and 16 bases lay in between. Germline V gene sequence: CDR1 SGHKS, CDR2 YYEKEE (reference sequence). The CDR3 sequence is 15 residues long.

The chain recombines TRBV5-1 with TRBJ2-3; the match to TRBD2 covers 14 bases. Germline-derived CDR1 and CDR2 are SGHRS and YFSETQ. The CDR3 is 17 amino acids. The trim removed 8 bases at V and 3 bases at J, leaving 11 bases unmatched. This CDR3 is CASRTSGGIGRTDTQYF. The CDR3 DNA reads as TGCGCCAGTAGGACTAGCGGGGGGATAGGTAGGACAGATACGCAGTATTTT.

V gene TRBV19 combines with J gene TRBJ2-1; D may be TRBD2 (5 bases). V was cut by 7 bases and J by 8 bases, with 18 bases left in between. This CDR3 spans 14 amino acids. Germline CDR1 reads LNHDA; CDR2 reads SQIVND (reference sequence). CDR3 DNA sequence: TGTGCCAGTAAATTCCCCGGGGATCGGCATGAGCAGTTCTTC. Its translation is CASKFPGDRHEQFF.

The chain has TRBV25-1 and TRBJ1-4; 7 nucleotides agree with TRBD1. The CDR3 is 14 amino acids. Unmatched junction bases numbered 5, after V lost 6 bases and J lost 4 bases. Germline V gene sequence: CDR1 MGHDK, CDR2 SYGVNS. This CDR3 reads CASRGTANNEKLFF. The DNA for the CDR3 is TGTGCCAGCAGAGGGACAGCAAATAATGAAAAACTGTTTTTT.

V gene TRBV5-4 combines with J gene TRBJ1-4, with D possibly TRBD1 on 5 matching bases. Between the trimmed V and J ends, which lost 5 bases and 3 bases, there was a span of 11 bases. Germline CDR1 SGHNT, CDR2 YYREEE (reference sequence). The CDR3 is 14 residues long. Here the CDR3 DNA reads TGTGCCAGCAGGGAACAGGCGTCTAATGAAAAACTGTTTTTT. The encoded protein is CASREQASNEKLFF.

This sequence joins TRBV30 and TRBJ2-1; 7 nucleotides align to TRBD1. The J segment lost 6 bases and the V segment lost 2 bases, leaving 4 bases of the junction unmatched. The CDR3 has 13 amino acids. Looked up from germline, CDR1 is GTSNPN and CDR2 is SVGIG (reference sequence). CDR3 sequence (DNA): TGTGCCTGGAGTTGGGACAGTCGCAATGAGCAGTTCTTC. It specifies CAWSWDSRNEQFF.

The chain carries TRBV4-2 and TRBJ2-3, with D tentatively TRBD2 (6 bases). Germline V CDR1 and CDR2: LGHNA, YNFKEQ. The germline V and J ends were trimmed by 4 bases and 0 bases, with 17 bases remaining between them. This CDR3 contains 17 residues. This chain's CDR3 is CASSPRVLATSTDTQYF. Written as DNA, the CDR3 is TGTGCCAGCAGCCCGCGTGTCCTAGCGACTAGCACAGATACGCAGTATTTT.

This clone was seen only once. V and J are TRBV5-1 and TRBJ2-3; weak D call: TRBD2 (6 bases). Per germline, CDR1 SGHRS and CDR2 YFSETQ. Trimming pared 0 bases from V and 2 bases from J, leaving 16 bases between. The CDR3 runs to 17 residues. CDR3 in DNA: TGCGCCAGCAGCTTGGAGGCCTCCAGCGGGTCCACAGATACGCAGTATTTT. Translating gives CASSLEASSGSTDTQYF.

With respect to this clone: Other nucleotide sequences from this sample produce the same CDR3. CDR3: CASSLRGGTEAFF. The CDR3 DNA reads as TGCGCCAGCAGCTTGCGCGGTGGTACTGAAGCTTTCTTT. The V gene is TRBV5-1, the J gene TRBJ1-1; D gene uncertain. Trimming took off 1 base at V and 5 bases at J, with 9 bases between the two ends. Germline lookup yields CDR1 SGHRS and CDR2 YFSETQ. The CDR3 has 13 amino acids.

The CDR3 is CASSARDRYYEQYF. DNA for the CDR3: TGTGCCAGCAGCGCCCGGGACAGGTACTACGAGCAGTACTTC. This chain uses TRBV5-4 with TRBJ2-7, with TRBD1 identical over 8 bases. This CDR3 comprises 14 residues. In germline, CDR1 is SGHNT, CDR2 YYREEE (reference sequence). The V segment lost 4 bases and the J segment 3 bases; nucleotides outside the gene matches: 6.

CDR3 sequence reads: CASSLRTGANYGYTF. For the CDR3, the DNA is TGTGCCAGCAGCCTACGGACAGGGGCTAACTATGGCTACACCTTC. The genes are TRBV7-8 and TRBJ1-2; 9 nucleotides agree with TRBD1. The CDR3 sequence is 15 residues long. V was pared by 5 bases and J by 0 bases, with 4 bases of the junction left unmatched. The germline CDR1 and CDR2 sequences are SGHVS and FQNEAQ.

J is TRBJ1-5 and V is TRBV12-1. TRBV12-1 is flagged as a pseudogene. CDR3 length: 14 residues. The DNA of the CDR3 is TGTGCCAGCAGCTTTCGGGGTGGCAATCAGCCCCAGCATTTT. Protein product: CASSFRGGNQPQHF.

The genes are TRBV6-6 and TRBJ2-1, with a possible D match to TRBD1 (5 bases). This CDR3 spans 11 amino acids. Between the trimmed V and J ends, which lost 6 bases and 9 bases, there was a span of 9 bases. From germline, CDR1 is MNHNY and CDR2 SVGAGI (reference sequence). The CDR3 DNA reads as TGTGCCAGCAGCAGGGTTTCTGAGCAGTTCTTC. Translating gives CASSRVSEQFF.

The CDR3 spells CASSVANTGFHEQYF. CDR3 sequence (DNA): TGTGCCAGCAGCGTAGCTAATACAGGGTTCCACGAGCAGTACTTC. The genes are TRBV9 and TRBJ2-7; D is possibly TRBD1 (6 bases). In germline, CDR1 is SGDLS, CDR2 YYNGEE. This CDR3 has 15 residues. Between the trimmed V and J ends, which lost 0 bases and 5 bases, there was a span of 15 bases.

For this clone: Relative to the germline gene, one junction end is altered; a read error may explain this. The chain is built from TRBV7-7 and TRBJ2-7; possibly TRBD2 for D (5 bases). The CDR3 totals 15 residues. Germline V gives CDR1 SSHAT, CDR2 FNYEAQ (reference sequence). The chain's CDR3 is CASSPAPAPRGEQYF. DNA for the CDR3: TGTGCTAGCAGCCCGGCCCCAGCCCCCCGGGGCGAGCAGTACTTC.